A few counts support the clone carrying this T cell receptor beta chain. Its target is unknown. The data were taken from a study of early T cells in non-severe SARS-CoV-2 infection. This CDR3 is 13 amino acids long. V was clipped by 4 bases and J by 11 bases, with 16 bases between them. From germline, CDR1 is LNHDA and CDR2 SQIVND (reference sequence). Findings and caveats of the study: Reliance on VDJdb matching favored anti-spike CD8 responses; private and CD4 specificities were missed.

Unique molecular identifier tags were affixed to discrete cDNA molecules. TCRdb passed the 5' RACE reads through MiXCR, listing each CDR3 protein once. The sample contains approximately 69,000 distinct CDR3 sequences, about 12% of which appear only once. Sequencing was performed on whole blood. The chain has TRBV19 and TRBJ2-3; possibly TRBD1 or TRBD2 for D (6 bases each). The sequence derives from an adult who was a healthcare worker with PCR-confirmed SARS-CoV-2 infection or an uninfected control (not recorded which). In DNA form, the CDR3 reads TGTGCCAGTAGTACCCGCCTCGAGGGGGGGCAGTATTTT. Protein sequence: CASSTRLEGGQYF.